This TCR beta chain was captured by sequencing in a study of T cell changes during pregnancy in multiple sclerosis. Germline V gene lookup returns CDR1 SGDLS and CDR2 YYNGEE. The CDR3 is made up of 14 amino acids. V lost 0 bases, J lost 3 bases, and 3 bases stayed unmatched. Clones were read by immunoSEQ multiplex PCR, and TCRdb kept only the in-frame ones, dropping some. The sample has about 80,000 clones; about 94% are singletons. This clone has more than one count but fewer than ten. The V call is TRBV9, the J call TRBJ2-7; TRBD2 agrees at 7 bases. This clonotype was sampled from a female donor in good health, enrolled as a control in a pregnancy study. Sequences were derived from peripheral blood, sampled in the second trimester of pregnancy. The CDR3 DNA reads as TGTGCCAGCAGCGTAGATCCTAGCGGCTACGAGCAGTACTTC. It yields the protein CASSVDPSGYEQYF.